The 20 T cell receptor beta chains reported below all come from one sample, sequenced in a study of long-term antiretroviral therapy in people with HIV. The immunoSEQ assay was v3.0, run at survey level. Sequencing used immunoSEQ multiplex PCR; TCRdb keeps in-frame clones, though not all of them. The table lists approximately 17,000 clones, 91% of them singletons, with 13% in the top ten. The starting material was unsorted PBMCs, obtained 0.6 years after starting antiretroviral therapy. These receptors all come from a woman between 35 and 50 years old with HIV.

This rearrangement joins TRBV5-6 to TRBJ2-7; tentative D call: TRBD2 (5 bases). Trimming removed 2 bases from V and 7 bases from J, with 16 bases in between. The germline gives CDR1 SGHDT, CDR2 YYEEEE. CDR3 length equals 14 residues. The CDR3 reads CASSLLATTGEQYF. In nucleotides, the CDR3 is TGTGCCAGCAGCTTATTAGCGACAACGGGAGAGCAGTACTTC.

The CDR3 reads CASSLALAGGPGGFTGELFF. The CDR3 DNA sequence: TGCGCCAGCAGCTTAGCCCTAGCGGGGGGGCCTGGGGGCTTCACCGGGGAGCTGTTTTTT. The chain is built from TRBV5-1 and TRBJ2-2; TRBD2 aligns across 12 bases. Germline V gives CDR1 SGHRS, CDR2 YFSETQ. The CDR3 is 20 amino acids. Trimming at V came to 2 bases and at J to 4 bases, leaving 15 bases not matched to a gene.

V gene TRBV20-1 combines with J gene TRBJ1-1; a possible D gene is TRBD1 (5 bases). Germline V CDR1 and CDR2: DFQATT, SNEGSKA (reference sequence). The CDR3 is made up of 10 amino acids. The V and J ends lost 7 bases and 7 bases respectively, with 10 bases between them. DNA for the CDR3: TGCAGTGGCATTAGGGGTGAAGCTTTCTTT. Residues: CSGIRGEAFF.

The J gene is TRBJ2-5, the V gene TRBV10-1, with 7 positions matching TRBD1. Germline CDR1 and CDR2: WNHNN and SYGVQD (reference sequence). The CDR3 is 15 amino acids. The J segment lost 5 bases and the V segment lost 3 bases, leaving 9 bases of the junction unmatched. The CDR3, as DNA: TGCGCCAGCAGTGACGAGGGGGCCTCGGCGGAGACCCAGTACTTC. Its translation: CASSDEGASAETQYF.

J is TRBJ1-2 and V is TRBV30, with D possibly being TRBD1 (5 bases). The germline V gene encodes CDR1 GTSNPN and CDR2 SVGIG (reference sequence). The ends were cut back, 0 bases at V and 8 bases at J, with 16 bases in the middle. The CDR3 totals 14 residues. The CDR3: CAWSVLRGARGYTF. In DNA, the CDR3 is TGTGCCTGGAGTGTACTCCGAGGGGCGCGCGGCTACACCTTC.

Only a few counts were recorded for this clone. This sequence joins TRBV10-3 and TRBJ1-2; D may be TRBD1 (5 bases). The CDR3 covers 15 residues. Germline CDR1 and CDR2: ENHRY and SYGVKD. V lost 0 bases and J 8 bases, leaving 16 bases between the germline ends. CDR3 sequence: CAISESAGLLAGYTF. The CDR3 DNA reads TGTGCCATCAGTGAGTCGGCAGGGCTCCTGGCCGGCTACACCTTC.

The V and J genes are TRBV5-1 and TRBJ1-2; possible D gene TRBD1, 6 bases. The length of the CDR3 is 15 residues. Trimming took off 4 bases at V and 3 bases at J, with 16 bases between the two ends. The germline CDR1 and CDR2 sequences are SGHRS and YFSETQ. DNA of the CDR3: TGCGCCAGCAGCGTAGAAGGGGGGGTTGACTATGGCTACACCTTC. Its protein is CASSVEGGVDYGYTF. Using reference TRBV5-1 and TRBJ1-2 for the parts outside the CDR3, the full variable domain is KAGVTQTPRYLIKTRGQQVTLSCSPISGHRSVSWYQQTPGQGLQFLFEYFSETQRNKGNFPGRFSGRQFSNSRSEMNVSTLELGDSALYLCASSVEGGVDYGYTFGSGTRLTVV.

This sequence joins TRBV5-8 and TRBJ2-1, with D perhaps TRBD2 (5 bases). Trimming stripped 0 bases from V and 0 bases from J, with 7 bases between. CDR1 is SGHTS and CDR2 is YDEGEE in the germline V gene. CDR3 length: 15 amino acids. The CDR3 region is CASSLVGSSYNEQFF. The DNA for the CDR3 is TGTGCCAGCAGCTTGGTAGGGAGCTCCTACAATGAGCAGTTCTTC.

The chain has TRBV7-9 and TRBJ2-1; D unclear. Germline-derived CDR1 and CDR2 are SEHNR and FQNEAQ (reference sequence). V lost 2 bases and J 9 bases, leaving 17 bases between the germline ends. The length of the CDR3 is 15 residues. CDR3 DNA sequence: TGTGCCAGCAGCTTAAGTGCACTCATGGCCCTTGAGCAGTTCTTC. Translation gives CASSLSALMALEQFF.

The gene calls are TRBV7-5 and TRBJ1-5. TRBV7-5 corresponds to a pseudogene. The CDR3 is 19 residues long. CDR3: CARSPNGEGIVYSNQPQHF. Written as DNA, the CDR3 is TGTGCCAGAAGCCCCAACGGGGAGGGGATTGTTTATAGCAATCAGCCCCAGCATTTT.

The gene calls are TRBV30 and TRBJ1-3; 7 positions match TRBD1. This CDR3 is built from 12 residues. The V and J ends lost 8 bases and 4 bases, in that order; junction bases with no gene match: 5. CDR1 and CDR2 from the germline V gene are GTSNPN and SVGIG (reference sequence). For the CDR3, the DNA is TGTGCCCAGGGGGAGAGCGGAAACACCATATATTTT. It encodes CAQGESGNTIYF.

The chain has TRBV7-9 and TRBJ1-6; D unresolved. CDR1 and CDR2 from the germline V gene are SEHNR and FQNEAQ (reference sequence). V lost 4 bases, J lost 6 bases, and 13 bases lay in between. The CDR3 is 15 residues long. CDR3 region: CASSSPAGGNSPLHF. As DNA, the CDR3 is TGTGCCAGCAGCTCCCCCGCGGGCGGTAATTCACCCCTCCACTTT.

This clone was seen a few times. V is TRBV27 and J is TRBJ1-5; 8 bases are shared with TRBD1. This CDR3 has 16 residues. The germline CDR1 and CDR2 sequences are MNHEY and SMNVEV (reference sequence). V was clipped by 5 bases and J by 0 bases; unmatched bases: 6. As DNA, the CDR3 is TGTGCCAGCAGTAGTCAGGGGGCAGGTAGCAATCAGCCCCAGCATTTT. Amino acid sequence: CASSSQGAGSNQPQHF.

The V call is TRBV19, the J call TRBJ1-3; D call uncertain. In germline, CDR1 is LNHDA, CDR2 SQIVND (reference sequence). With 7 bases removed from V and 0 bases from J, the gap between germline ends came to 10 bases. This CDR3 comprises 14 residues. CDR3 residues: CASIPGFSGNTIYF. Here the CDR3 DNA reads TGTGCCAGTATCCCGGGGTTCTCTGGAAACACCATATATTTT.

The chain links TRBV2 to TRBJ1-5; possibly TRBD1 for D (5 bases). The CDR3 has 15 residues. The V gene lost 8 bases and the J gene lost 3 bases, with 17 bases spanning the gap. Germline V gene sequence: CDR1 SNHLY, CDR2 FYNNEI. This CDR3 reads CASRREGSTNQPQHF. The CDR3 region has the DNA TGTGCCAGCCGCAGGGAGGGCTCGACCAATCAGCCCCAGCATTTT. The full variable domain, with the rest looked up from reference TRBV2 and TRBJ1-5, is EPEVTQTPSHQVTQMGQEVILRCVPISNHLYFYWYRQILGQKVEFLVSFYNNEISEKSEIFDDQFSVERPDGSNFTLKIRSTKLEDSAMYFCASRREGSTNQPQHFGDGTRLSIL.

J is TRBJ2-1 and V is TRBV2; 12 bases fit TRBD2. Trimming at V came to 5 bases and at J to 5 bases, leaving 4 bases not matched to a gene. Germline V gene lookup returns CDR1 SNHLY and CDR2 FYNNEI. This CDR3 has 15 residues. CDR3 coding DNA: TGTGCCAGCAGTCCGCGGACTAGCGGGAACAATGAGCAGTTCTTC. As protein: CASSPRTSGNNEQFF.

V usage is TRBV5-1 and J usage is TRBJ2-7; 7 bases are shared with TRBD1. This CDR3 is built from 15 residues. Germline assignment: CDR1 SGHRS and CDR2 YFSETQ. With 4 bases clipped from V and 7 bases from J, the junction kept 14 bases outside the gene matches. The CDR3: CASSPPQGTSGEQYF. The CDR3 DNA reads as TGCGCCAGCAGCCCACCACAGGGGACCTCGGGGGAGCAGTACTTC.

V is TRBV6-5 and J is TRBJ2-1; D tentatively fits TRBD1 or TRBD2 (5 bases each). Germline V gene sequence: CDR1 MNHEY, CDR2 SVGAGI. The germline V and J ends were trimmed by 0 bases and 6 bases, with 12 bases remaining between them. There are 15 residues in the CDR3. The CDR3 protein is CASSYSSGASNEQFF. The CDR3 bases are TGTGCCAGCAGTTACTCATCCGGGGCCTCCAATGAGCAGTTCTTC.

The chain carries TRBV7-3 and TRBJ2-2, with TRBD2 matching over 11 bases. The V gene's germline CDR1 is SGHTA and CDR2 FQGTGA. Trimming removed 5 bases from V and 4 bases from J; junction bases left unmatched: 6. The length of the CDR3 is 16 residues. CDR3 residues: CASSRPTSGGTGELFF. CDR3 in DNA: TGTGCCAGCAGCCGACCAACTAGCGGGGGCACCGGGGAGCTGTTTTTT. Full variable domain (rest looked up from reference TRBV7-3 and TRBJ2-2): GAGVSQTPSNKVTEKGKYVELRCDPISGHTALYWYRQSLGQGPEFLIYFQGTGAADDSGLPNDRFFAVRPEGSVSTLKIQRTERGDSAVYLCASSRPTSGGTGELFFGEGSRLTVL.

V usage is TRBV9 and J usage is TRBJ1-4; 7 bases map to TRBD1. This CDR3 comprises 15 residues. Germline assignment: CDR1 SGDLS and CDR2 YYNGEE. After removal of 3 bases from V and 2 bases from J, the junction contained 4 bases not matched to a gene. For the CDR3, the DNA is TGTGCCAGCAGCGCGGGACAGTTGACTAATGAAAAACTGTTTTTT. Translating it yields CASSAGQLTNEKLFF.